A single sample is the source of the 4 T cell receptor beta chains below, sequenced in a study of chemoradiotherapy in HPV16-positive cancers. The repertoire was sequenced with immunoSEQ multiplex PCR; TCRdb's copy has only in-frame clones and lacks some. The sample yields around 4,300 clones, roughly 90% seen once. Collection of the sample occurred from a patient who underwent chemoradiotherapy. All receptors come from a human donor with HPV-associated anogenital cancer.

The CDR3 DNA is TGTGCCAGCACGGCAGGGGATATAGCCAAAAACATTCAGTACTTC. This translates into CASTAGDIAKNIQYF. The chain uses TRBV6-6 and TRBJ2-4; weak D call: TRBD1 (6 bases). Germline CDR1 reads MNHNY; CDR2 reads SVGAGI (reference sequence). With 7 bases removed from V and 0 bases from J, the gap between germline ends came to 13 bases. The CDR3 runs 15 residues.

The chain uses TRBV13 and TRBJ2-2; D gene uncertain. Trimming took 8 bases from V and 4 from J, leaving 8 bases between them. This CDR3 comprises 12 residues. The germline V gene encodes CDR1 PRHDT and CDR2 FYEKMQ (reference sequence). CDR3 coding DNA: TGTGCCAGCGGCGTCGTCACCGGGGAGCTGTTTTTT. Translating it yields CASGVVTGELFF.

This sequence joins TRBV19 and TRBJ1-5; tentatively, D is TRBD1 (5 bases). The V end lost 10 bases, the J end lost 3 bases, and 10 bases lay between the germline ends. The germline gives CDR1 LNHDA, CDR2 SQIVND (reference sequence). CDR3 length: 12 residues. The CDR3 DNA is TGTGCCACCAGACAGATCAATCAGCCCCAGCATTTT. This codes for CATRQINQPQHF.

This clone was found once. V is TRBV2 and J is TRBJ1-5; unclear D gene. Germline V gene lookup returns CDR1 SNHLY and CDR2 FYNNEI. There are 13 residues in the CDR3. V was clipped by 4 bases and J by 1 base, with 5 bases between them. The CDR3 here is CASSGYSNQPQHF. The CDR3 DNA reads TGTGCCAGCAGTGGGTACAGCAATCAGCCCCAGCATTTT.